Included here is one T cell receptor (beta chain) sequence, with context. Original handling: Nucleated cell number was recorded as an estimate derived from reference gene primer amplification. Sequencing was performed with immunoSEQ multiplex PCR; in TCRdb, only in-frame clones are kept and a portion is missing. Clone size and V and J calls were adopted from that table, with D and trimming inferred from the DNA. The sample consists of about 94,000 clones, about four fifths of them appearing once. This entry comes from a study of blood T cell repertoires in COVID-19. Overall study context: Donors in the United States, Italy and Spain gave samples during acute or convalescent COVID-19. Nucleic acid was either cDNA or gDNA, and it came from T cells, B-cell-depleted T cells, or PBMCs.

The CDR3 runs 17 residues. CDR1 and CDR2 (germline): KGHDR, SFDVKD. After removal of 3 bases from V and 0 bases from J, the junction contained 6 bases not matched to a gene. V usage is TRBV24-1 and J usage is TRBJ2-1, with 8 bases that match TRBD1. Sequenced material: peripheral blood. The receptor was derived from a man between 60 and 75 years old with acute or convalescent COVID-19. This CDR3 reads CATSDTYRGSSYNEQFF. CDR3 nucleotides: TGTGCCACCAGTGATACTTACAGGGGGAGCTCCTACAATGAGCAGTTCTTC.